This T cell receptor (beta chain) was identified in a study of cytomegalovirus exposure and HLA in healthy donors. Study results and caveats: Follow-up analysis later connected one missense variant in DCLRE1C with trimming of TCR beta V- and J-genes.

On this clone itself: Its antigen is not known.

PCR employed 60 Vbeta and 13 Jbeta primers. Method: immunoSEQ multiplex PCR; TCRdb's copy keeps in-frame clones and lacks some. The repertoire consists of approximately 160,000 clones, with 70% to 85% occurring once and the leading ten covering 4.8%. Sequencing used PBMCs. The sequence was collected from a man aged 18 to 30 in good health and CMV-seronegative.

CDR3 protein: CASSPKEGYEQYF. In nucleotides, the CDR3 is TGTGCCAGCAGCCCCAAGGAGGGCTACGAGCAGTACTTC. The J gene is TRBJ2-7, the V gene TRBV6-5; tentative D call: TRBD2 (6 bases). Germline V gene data show CDR1 as MNHEY and CDR2 as SVGAGI. CDR3 length: 13 residues. The V end was cut by 6 bases, the J end by 3 bases, with 12 bases between.